The present T cell receptor (beta chain) was sequenced within a study of human T cells and chemical hapten exposure. On the study more broadly: Patients had diphenylcyclopropenone applied to the scalp weekly throughout the approximately 25-week study. There were per-sample TCR yield variations, arising mainly from small pooled library volume differences. Study-level results: Significantly greater numbers of large CDR3 similarity clusters came from expanded TCRs than from controls.

As regards this clonotype: Its antigen is currently unknown.

TCRdb redid the calling of the RACE reads with MiXCR, one entry per CDR3 protein. Of about 160,000 distinct CDR3 sequences in the sample, 28% were seen once. This CDR3 region has 18 residues. CDR1 is SGHTA and CDR2 is FQGTGA in the germline V gene. V gave up 0 bases and J gave up 5 bases; unmatched junction bases: 12. Documented time point: patch test 3, about 24 weeks after DPC sensitization. Specified treatment: therapeutic diphenylcyclopropenone sensitization with weekly scalp DPC. It was unfractionated whole blood from which total RNA was extracted. The source was whole blood, collected in connection with sensitization to the hapten diphenylcyclopropenone (DPC). The TCR comes from a woman between 18 and 30 years old with alopecia areata. Some clones in this sample may be carry-over from other donors' samples. This chain links TRBV7-3 with TRBJ2-1; TRBD2 aligns across 8 bases. The CDR3 bases are TGTGCCAGCAGCTTAACTCTCGGGTCGCTAGCGGGTCACAATGAGCAGTTCTTC. Translating it yields CASSLTLGSLAGHNEQFF.